These 19 T cell receptor beta chains were sequenced from one sample in a study of CD8 T cells in Susac syndrome. Random hexamers were used to reverse transcribe roughly 0.5 to 1 ug of RNA. TCRdb itself ran the immunoSEQ multiplex PCR reads through MiXCR, one entry per CDR3 protein. The table has about 83,000 distinct CDR3 sequences, roughly 94% seen once. Material: CD8+ T cells from PBMCs. These receptors all stem from a human donor with Susac syndrome.

This chain links TRBV13 with TRBJ2-7; weak D call: TRBD1 (6 bases). Germline CDR1 reads PRHDT; CDR2 reads FYEKMQ (reference sequence). Trimming pared 2 bases from V and 3 bases from J, leaving 14 bases between. This CDR3 is 15 amino acids long. CDR3 sequence (DNA): TGTGCCAGCAGCTTAAGGACAGCCGGAAGCTACGAGCAGTACTTC. Protein sequence: CASSLRTAGSYEQYF.

This chain connects TRBV7-8 to TRBJ2-7; D gene unclear. The CDR3 has 13 residues. CDR1 and CDR2 (germline): SGHVS, FQNEAQ. V was clipped by 1 base and J by 6 bases, with 10 bases between them. Here the CDR3 reads CASSLGLEGEQYF. In DNA form, the CDR3 reads TGTGCCAGCAGCTTAGGCCTAGAAGGCGAGCAGTACTTC.

DNA for the CDR3: TGTGCCAGCAGCATACAGGGGCCGAACACCGGGGAGCTGTTTTTT. Translation gives CASSIQGPNTGELFF. The chain carries TRBV4-2 and TRBJ2-2, with 7 bases fitting TRBD1. The CDR3 spans 15 residues. Unmatched junction bases numbered 3, after V lost 5 bases and J lost 0 bases. Germline V gene sequence: CDR1 LGHNA, CDR2 YNFKEQ.

The chain links TRBV24-1 to TRBJ2-1; 7 bases are shared with TRBD2. Unmatched junction bases numbered 20, after V lost 3 bases and J lost 7 bases. CDR1 is KGHDR and CDR2 is SFDVKD in the germline V gene. The CDR3 consists of 19 residues. This chain's CDR3 is CATSDGLRREGMIWNEQFF. CDR3 DNA: TGTGCCACCAGTGATGGGTTGAGGAGGGAGGGGATGATATGGAATGAGCAGTTCTTC.

CDR3 region: CTSSQNGSTDTQYF. CDR3 DNA: TGCACCAGCAGCCAAAACGGGAGTACAGATACGCAGTATTTT. The chain joins TRBV1 to TRBJ2-3. TRBV1 constitutes a pseudogene. The CDR3 length is 14 residues.

The rearrangement uses TRBV20-1 and TRBJ1-2; unclear D gene. Germline CDR1 DFQATT, CDR2 SNEGSKA (reference sequence). The V gene lost 5 bases and the J gene lost 0 bases, with 13 bases spanning the gap. There are 14 residues in the CDR3. The CDR3 nucleotides are TGCAGTGCTCTGGGCCTTCAAGCTAACTATGGCTACACCTTC. It encodes CSALGLQANYGYTF.

The rearrangement links TRBV13 to TRBJ2-5, with D hard to call. The germline V and J ends were trimmed by 0 bases and 3 bases, with 5 bases remaining between them. In germline, CDR1 is PRHDT, CDR2 FYEKMQ (reference sequence). This CDR3 is built from 13 residues. The CDR3 DNA sequence: TGTGCCAGCAGCTTAGGATCGGAAGAGACCCAGTACTTC. Its translation is CASSLGSEETQYF. Full variable domain (remainder filled in from reference TRBV13 and TRBJ2-5): AAGVIQSPRHLIKEKRETATLKCYPIPRHDTVYWYQQGPGQDPQFLISFYEKMQSDKGSIPDRFSAQQFSDYHSELNMSSLELGDSALYFCASSLGSEETQYFGPGTRLLVL.

The chain employs TRBV20-1 and TRBJ1-1; no clear D. CDR3 length equals 15 residues. The germline CDR1 and CDR2 sequences are DFQATT and SNEGSKA (reference sequence). V gave up 4 bases and J gave up 0 bases, with 15 bases separating them. CDR3 nucleotides: TGCAGTGCTACTCCCCATGGGGTAATGAACACTGAAGCTTTCTTT. It codes for CSATPHGVMNTEAFF.

This clonotype was detected only once. The chain couples TRBV20-1 to TRBJ2-7, with 7 bases identical to TRBD2. V was clipped by 0 bases and J by 4 bases; unmatched bases: 12. This CDR3 comprises 16 residues. Germline CDR1 DFQATT, CDR2 SNEGSKA (reference sequence). CDR3 nucleotides: TGCAGTGCTAGAGATGTCGTTGGCGGGAGTAGGTACGAGCAGTACTTC. The encoded protein is CSARDVVGGSRYEQYF.

The rearrangement links TRBV4-2 to TRBJ2-7; 8 nucleotides match TRBD2. There are 16 residues in the CDR3. The germline V gene encodes CDR1 LGHNA and CDR2 YNFKEQ. The junction had 10 bases not matched to a gene; V was cut back by 2 bases and J by 4 bases. CDR3: CASSQTLAGPGYEQYF. The CDR3 nucleotides read TGTGCCAGCAGCCAAACCTTAGCGGGGCCAGGGTACGAGCAGTACTTC.

This chain links TRBV14 with TRBJ1-2; TRBD1 might be the D (6 bases). The CDR3 runs to 13 residues. Germline lookup yields CDR1 SGHDN and CDR2 FVKESK. V was shortened by 4 bases and J by 6 bases, with 12 bases between the two germline ends. The CDR3 protein is CASSPTWTDGYTF. The DNA of the CDR3 is TGTGCCAGCAGCCCAACCTGGACAGATGGCTACACCTTC.

The chain couples TRBV13 to TRBJ2-1, with 9 positions matching TRBD2. J was trimmed by 5 bases and V by 4 bases; bases with no gene match: 6. Germline V CDR1 and CDR2: PRHDT, FYEKMQ (reference sequence). This CDR3 spans 15 amino acids. CDR3 sequence reads: CASSSPSGEHNEQFF. In DNA form, the CDR3 reads TGTGCCAGCAGCTCCCCTAGCGGGGAACACAATGAGCAGTTCTTC.

The chain carries TRBV30 and TRBJ2-1, with 12 bases fitting TRBD2. The V gene's germline CDR1 is GTSNPN and CDR2 SVGIG (reference sequence). J lost 0 bases, V lost 8 bases, and 5 bases had no gene match. The CDR3 is made up of 15 amino acids. CDR3 DNA: TGTGCCCTAGCGGGAGGGCCCGCCTCCTACAATGAGCAGTTCTTC. This translates into CALAGGPASYNEQFF.

This rearrangement joins TRBV29-1 to TRBJ2-3, with D uncertain. CDR3 length: 14 amino acids. The germline V and J ends were trimmed by 0 bases and 5 bases, with 12 bases remaining between them. Germline V lookup: CDR1 SQVTM, CDR2 ANQGSEA. Here the CDR3 reads CSVEDGSIGDTQYF. In DNA, the CDR3 is TGCAGCGTTGAAGACGGGTCAATAGGAGATACGCAGTATTTT.

The CDR3, as DNA: TGCAGCGTTGCTCCGGGCCTTGGCGACTACACCTTC. It yields the protein CSVAPGLGDYTF. The chain carries TRBV29-1 and TRBJ1-2; no definite D call. V lost 4 bases and J 10 bases, leaving 16 bases between the germline ends. This CDR3 contains 12 residues. The germline gives CDR1 SQVTM, CDR2 ANQGSEA.

The chain employs TRBV6-5 and TRBJ1-5; TRBD1 agrees at 7 bases. Looked up from germline, CDR1 is MNHEY and CDR2 is SVGAGI. This CDR3 contains 13 residues. V dropped 9 bases and J dropped 4; count of bases not matched to a gene: 6. The CDR3 loop reads CASSQGRNQPQHF. CDR3 in DNA: TGTGCCAGTTCACAGGGGCGAAATCAGCCCCAGCATTTT.

This chain joins TRBV7-9 and TRBJ2-3; no reliable D call. This CDR3 comprises 14 residues. Trimming left V 5 bases short and J 1 base short, with 10 bases between. Germline values: CDR1 SEHNR, CDR2 FQNEAQ (reference sequence). CDR3 amino acids: CASSPVEGTDTQYF. The DNA for the CDR3 is TGTGCCAGCAGCCCCGTTGAGGGCACAGATACGCAGTATTTT.

A remark on this clonotype: A junction end diverges from the germline sequence, so it may reflect a read error. This rearrangement joins TRBV13 to TRBJ2-1; maybe TRBD1 (6 bases). CDR1 PRHDT and CDR2 FYEKMQ come from the germline V gene (reference sequence). The CDR3 sequence is 12 residues long. The CDR3 protein is CASSSEPGRQVF. The CDR3 DNA reads TGTGCCAGCAGCTCGGAACCGGGCCGACAGGTCTTC.

This clonotype was found once. The chain uses TRBV6-5 and TRBJ1-2; D is ambiguous. CDR1 is MNHEY and CDR2 is SVGAGI in the germline V gene. This CDR3 spans 13 amino acids. The V end lost 0 bases, the J end lost 7 bases, and 9 bases lay between the germline ends. The CDR3, as DNA: TGTGCCAGCAGTTACTCGGTTGATGGTGGCTACACCTTC. Protein: CASSYSVDGGYTF.